This T cell receptor beta chain was found in a study of OX40 agonist ivuxolimab in advanced cancers. Study information: Patients' therapy was ivuxolimab, an antibody that acts as an agonist of OX40 (CD134). Ivuxolimab was delivered to patients intravenously every 2 weeks at doses spanning 0.01 to 10 mg/kg. Prior therapy, whether anti-PD-1, anti-PD-L1 or anti-CTLA-4, was allowed, and 30% to 40% had some.

Libraries were prepared by immunoSEQ multiplex PCR; TCRdb keeps only in-frame clonotypes and omits some of them. The profile shows around 55,000 clones, 77% of them singletons. General study results and limits: With doses of 0.1 to 3.0 mg/kg, CD4+ and CD8+ blood T cells had undergone clonal expansion by week 6.

The CDR3 has 13 residues. Trimming stripped 8 bases from V and 12 bases from J, with 23 bases between. Germline lookup yields CDR1 SSHAT and CDR2 FNYEAQ (reference sequence). Comment on this clone: Its antigen remains unknown.

The chain recombines TRBV7-7 with TRBJ2-7; the D call may be TRBD1 or TRBD2 (6 bases each). The specimen was CD4+ or CD8+ T cells sorted from blood, collected in a trial of the OX40 agonist ivuxolimab. The sequence was collected from an adult with an advanced solid tumor such as melanoma, head and neck, liver or kidney cancer. CDR3 protein: CASAEGGSNRRYF. The CDR3 DNA is TGTGCCAGCGCGGAGGGGGGCTCCAATCGTAGGTACTTC.